The clone carrying this T cell receptor (beta chain) showed up just once. Its antigen is not known. Each patient relapsed following autologous stem cell transplantation, and prior brentuximab vedotin exposure differed. V gave up 7 bases and J gave up 0 bases; unmatched junction bases: 4. The germline gives CDR1 LNHDA, CDR2 SQIVND (reference sequence). This CDR3 has 14 residues. The data belong to a study of PD-1 blockade in classical Hodgkin lymphoma. Study details: It was nivolumab at 3 mg/kg, given intravenously every 2 weeks, that patients received. Study results and caveats: Complete responders showed a baseline diversity that resembled the diversity of newly diagnosed patients. By cycle point C4D1, TCR diversity had risen significantly in CD4+ cells (but not CD8+ cells). Reports indicated that newly diagnosed patients had lower baseline TCR diversity than healthy donors did.

Libraries were prepared by immunoSEQ multiplex PCR; TCRdb keeps only in-frame clonotypes and omits some of them. The sample records 25,000 to 30,000 clones, 70% being singletons. This TCR derives from a human donor with classical Hodgkin lymphoma. The rearrangement uses TRBV19 and TRBJ1-1; TRBD1 agrees at 8 bases. Material: peripheral blood mononuclear cells (PBMCs), obtained before the second cycle of nivolumab. The CDR3 DNA sequence: TGTGCCAGTACCCGACAGGGGTTGAACACTGAAGCTTTCTTT. This encodes CASTRQGLNTEAFF.